The 23 T cell receptor beta chains below all came from one sample that was sequenced in a study of T cell repertoires in cytomegalovirus infection (dated by TCRdb to the late 2010s). The data were produced on an Illumina HiSeq 1500. The public reads were reanalyzed by TCRdb: fastp trimming at Q25, MiXCR alignment, in-frame beta chains only. One record per CDR3 amino acid sequence lists the most common genes and DNA. Here the sample has hundreds of thousands of distinct CDR3 sequences; about a third occur a single time. Together, the top ten hold roughly 2.9% of the sample. Source material: PBMCs. These receptors originate from a human donor in good health (CMV status not recorded). Some clones in this sample may be carry-over from other donors' samples.

This clonotype was found many times. V usage is TRBV7-2 and J usage is TRBJ1-5; no firm D call. V lost 3 bases and J lost 2, with 8 bases in between. Germline assignment: CDR1 SGHTA and CDR2 FQGNSA. This CDR3 has 14 amino acids. The CDR3 loop reads CASSLRQGNQPQHF. The CDR3 nucleotides read TGTGCCAGCAGCTTGCGGCAGGGCAATCAGCCCCAGCATTTT.

This rearrangement joins TRBV18 to TRBJ1-3; a possible D gene is TRBD1 (5 bases). This CDR3 region has 16 residues. V was clipped by 2 bases and J by 0 bases, with 11 bases between them. The germline V gene has CDR1 KGHSH and CDR2 LQKENI. This CDR3 is CASSPKTESSGNTIYF. The CDR3, as DNA: TGTGCCAGCTCACCAAAGACAGAAAGCTCTGGAAACACCATATATTTT.

This clonotype was seen more than once but under ten times. At one end the junction does not follow the germline gene, possibly because of a read error. The rearrangement joins TRBV4-1 to TRBJ2-1, with TRBD1 matching 8 bases. Germline CDR1 and CDR2: MGHRA and YSYEKL. The CDR3 is made up of 13 amino acids. The CDR3 here is CASSPGQEHGVGF. The CDR3 DNA reads TGCGCCAGCAGTCCGGGACAGGAACATGGGGTAGGATTC.

Note on this clonotype: The CDR3 carries no conserved terminal phenylalanine or tryptophan, so it likely arises from a read error. The rearrangement joins TRBV28 to TRBJ1-5, with D maybe TRBD1 (6 bases). Trimming left V 10 bases short and J 0 bases short, with 16 bases between. The CDR3 is 15 residues long. The V gene's germline CDR1 is MDHEN and CDR2 SYDVKM. This CDR3 reads CAIEGGSNSNQPQHC. The CDR3 DNA reads as TGTGCCATCGAAGGGGGTTCTAATAGCAATCAGCCCCAGCATTGT.

This clonotype was seen many times. CDR3 sequence (DNA): TGTGCCAGCAGCTTAGAGGTCGGGACTAGTATATTAAGAGGGGAGACCCAGTACTTC. Translating gives CASSLEVGTSILRGETQYF. The rearrangement links TRBV7-6 to TRBJ2-5; TRBD2 aligns across 8 bases. From germline, CDR1 is SGHVS and CDR2 FNYEAQ. The CDR3 is 19 amino acids. With 1 base clipped from V and 5 bases from J, the junction kept 18 bases outside the gene matches.

This clonotype has only a few counts. The gene calls are TRBV10-3 and TRBJ2-1; D is undetermined. Germline assignment: CDR1 ENHRY and CDR2 SYGVKD. Trimming shortened V by 2 bases and J by 5 bases, and 7 bases separated the two germline ends. The CDR3 is made up of 13 amino acids. CDR3 nucleotides: TGTGCCATCAGTGAGACGCTGCACAATGAGCAGTTCTTC. Residues: CAISETLHNEQFF.

The rearrangement joins TRBV6-1 to TRBJ1-1, with D uncertain. V lost 8 bases and J lost 8, with 9 bases in between. Germline values: CDR1 MNHNS, CDR2 SASEGT. The CDR3 extends over 10 amino acids. Written as DNA, the CDR3 is TGTGCCAGCGGAGCAGGAGAAGCTTTCTTT. Translated, it gives CASGAGEAFF.

This clonotype was seen more than once but under ten times. V usage is TRBV28 and J usage is TRBJ1-2; D gene unclear. CDR3 length equals 14 residues. The germline V and J ends were trimmed by 5 bases and 4 bases, with 14 bases remaining between them. Germline V gives CDR1 MDHEN, CDR2 SYDVKM. The chain's CDR3 is CASSPGSITYGYTF. In DNA, the CDR3 is TGTGCCAGCAGTCCCGGCAGTATAACCTATGGCTACACCTTC.

V usage is TRBV20-1 and J usage is TRBJ1-5; D might be TRBD1 (5 bases). The V gene lost 6 bases and the J gene lost 1 base, with 16 bases spanning the gap. Germline values: CDR1 DFQATT, CDR2 SNEGSKA (reference sequence). CDR3 length: 15 residues. The DNA for the CDR3 is TGCAGTGCCGAAACAGGAATTAGAAGCAATCAGCCCCAGCATTTT. Protein product: CSAETGIRSNQPQHF.

This clonotype showed up just a few times. The chain uses TRBV5-1 and TRBJ1-2, with D unresolved. CDR3 length: 14 residues. The germline V gene has CDR1 SGHRS and CDR2 YFSETQ. V was shortened by 0 bases and J by 4 bases, with 10 bases between the two germline ends. The chain's CDR3 is CASSLDGRPYGYTF. CDR3 bases: TGCGCCAGCAGCTTGGATGGCAGACCCTATGGCTACACCTTC.

The CDR3 sequence is CASSLSGGGPYNEQFF. The CDR3 DNA is TGTGCCAGCAGCTTATCTGGTGGGGGCCCGTACAATGAGCAGTTCTTC. The rearrangement joins TRBV7-9 to TRBJ2-1; a possible D gene is TRBD1 (6 bases). The germline V and J ends were trimmed by 2 bases and 4 bases, with 15 bases remaining between them. The CDR3 loop spans 16 amino acids. Germline V gene sequence: CDR1 SEHNR, CDR2 FQNEAQ (reference sequence).

This clonotype came up a few times. The chain combines TRBV7-2 with TRBJ2-5, with a tentative D call TRBD1 (5 bases). V was pared by 5 bases and J by 2 bases, with 9 bases between. CDR3 length: 13 amino acids. Germline lookup yields CDR1 SGHTA and CDR2 FQGNSA. The CDR3 protein is CASSRNRQETQYF. The DNA for the CDR3 is TGTGCCAGCAGCAGAAACAGGCAAGAGACCCAGTACTTC.

The chain has TRBV19 and TRBJ2-1, with a possible D match to TRBD1 (6 bases). The CDR3 runs to 16 residues. Germline V gene lookup returns CDR1 LNHDA and CDR2 SQIVND (reference sequence). The ends were cut back, 0 bases at V and 4 bases at J, with 13 bases in the middle. The CDR3 DNA sequence: TGTGCCAGTAGTATAGAGGGGGCCTCCTATTACAATGAGCAGTTCTTC. Translation gives CASSIEGASYYNEQFF.

This clonotype was seen ten or more times. V usage is TRBV5-1 and J usage is TRBJ2-3; tentatively, D is TRBD2 (5 bases). CDR1 and CDR2 from the germline V gene are SGHRS and YFSETQ. This CDR3 is 15 amino acids long. The V end lost 0 bases, the J end lost 1 base, and 9 bases lay between the germline ends. In DNA form, the CDR3 reads TGCGCCAGCAGCTTGGCGTGGGGAGGCACAGATACGCAGTATTTT. Translation gives CASSLAWGGTDTQYF.

This sequence joins TRBV4-1 and TRBJ2-5, with 10 bases lining up with TRBD2. Germline V gene lookup returns CDR1 MGHRA and CDR2 YSYEKL. J gave up 2 bases and V 1 base, and 4 bases lay outside the gene matches. The CDR3 has 16 residues. In DNA form, the CDR3 reads TGCGCCAGCAGCCAAGTACTAGCGGGGAGTCAAGAGACCCAGTACTTC. Amino acids: CASSQVLAGSQETQYF.

The CDR3 bases are TGCGCCAGCAGCAGAGTGGGACAGGGGGGAACTGAAGCTTTCTTT. It yields the protein CASSRVGQGGTEAFF. The rearrangement links TRBV4-1 to TRBJ1-1, with 11 positions matching TRBD1. The germline CDR1 and CDR2 sequences are MGHRA and YSYEKL. There are 15 residues in the CDR3. J was trimmed by 5 bases and V by 5 bases; bases with no gene match: 7.

Ten or more counts support this clonotype. The chain employs TRBV7-2 and TRBJ2-1; TRBD2 matches at 10 bases. The junction had 8 bases not matched to a gene; V was cut back by 3 bases and J by 6 bases. CDR3 length: 16 amino acids. Looked up from germline, CDR1 is SGHTA and CDR2 is FQGNSA. CDR3 sequence reads: CASSFSSSGSFNEQFF. The CDR3 region has the DNA TGTGCCAGCAGCTTCAGCTCTAGCGGGAGTTTCAATGAGCAGTTCTTC.

The genes are TRBV5-4 and TRBJ2-5; 7 bases agree with TRBD2. CDR1 is SGHNT and CDR2 is YYREEE in the germline V gene (reference sequence). The length of the CDR3 is 18 residues. Trimming at V came to 6 bases and at J to 5 bases, leaving 22 bases not matched to a gene. The CDR3 region is CASTPVGREPLSRETQYF. CDR3 bases: TGTGCCAGCACCCCGGTAGGGCGGGAGCCTCTGTCGAGGGAGACCCAGTACTTC.

This chain links TRBV4-3 with TRBJ1-3; D is undetermined. The length of the CDR3 is 15 residues. V was pared by 0 bases and J by 0 bases, with 6 bases between. Germline CDR1 is LGHNA and CDR2 is YSLEER. The CDR3 here is CASSQDRLSGNTIYF. CDR3 nucleotides: TGCGCCAGCAGCCAAGATCGGCTCTCTGGAAACACCATATATTTT.

In this sample, this clonotype turned up a few times. This chain uses TRBV6-1 with TRBJ2-1; unclear D gene. V gave up 7 bases and J gave up 1 base, with 8 bases separating them. The CDR3 runs to 13 residues. Looked up from germline, CDR1 is MNHNS and CDR2 is SASEGT. CDR3 sequence: CASMPPSYNEQFF. The CDR3 bases are TGTGCCAGCATGCCGCCTTCCTACAATGAGCAGTTCTTC.

V and J are TRBV28 and TRBJ2-7; D unresolved. V shed 6 bases and J shed 0 bases, with 12 bases lying between them. The V gene's germline CDR1 is MDHEN and CDR2 SYDVKM. This CDR3 has 14 residues. DNA for the CDR3: TGTGCCAGCAGCACGGGCCTTAGCTCCTACGAGCAGTACTTC. It codes for CASSTGLSSYEQYF.

This clonotype has a handful of counts. V and J are TRBV10-3 and TRBJ2-1; 7 nucleotides align to TRBD1. The germline V gene has CDR1 ENHRY and CDR2 SYGVKD. Trimming removed 10 bases from V and 4 bases from J; junction bases left unmatched: 16. This CDR3 is 16 amino acids long. DNA of the CDR3: TGTGCCACAACATCGGGAACAGGGGCCTTGTACAATGAGCAGTTCTTC. Translating gives CATTSGTGALYNEQFF.

The chain recombines TRBV5-8 with TRBJ1-6; D is undetermined. Germline lookup yields CDR1 SGHTS and CDR2 YDEGEE. The length of the CDR3 is 17 residues. Deletions cut 0 bases from V and 0 bases from J, with 10 bases between. CDR3 sequence reads: CASSLAVKSSYNSPLHF. CDR3 nucleotide sequence: TGTGCCAGCAGCTTGGCCGTTAAGAGCTCCTATAATTCACCCCTCCACTTT.